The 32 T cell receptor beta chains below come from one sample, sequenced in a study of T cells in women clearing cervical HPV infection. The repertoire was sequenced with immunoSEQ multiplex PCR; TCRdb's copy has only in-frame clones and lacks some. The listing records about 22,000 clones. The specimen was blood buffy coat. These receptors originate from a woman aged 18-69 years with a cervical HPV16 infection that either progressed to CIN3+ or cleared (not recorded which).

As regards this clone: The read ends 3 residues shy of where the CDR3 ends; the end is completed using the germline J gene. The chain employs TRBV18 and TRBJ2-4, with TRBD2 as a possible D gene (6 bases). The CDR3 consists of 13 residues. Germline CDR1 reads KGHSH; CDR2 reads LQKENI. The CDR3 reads CASSRGSDYGQYF. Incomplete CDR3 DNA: TGTGCCAGCTCACGGGGTTCGGACTATGGT. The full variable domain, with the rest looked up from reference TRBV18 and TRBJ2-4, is NAGVMQNPRHLVRRRGQEARLRCSPMKGHSHVYWYRQLPEEGLKFMVYLQKENIIDESGMPKERFSAEFPKEGPSILRIQQVVRGDSAAYFCASSRGSDYGQYFGAGTRLSVL.

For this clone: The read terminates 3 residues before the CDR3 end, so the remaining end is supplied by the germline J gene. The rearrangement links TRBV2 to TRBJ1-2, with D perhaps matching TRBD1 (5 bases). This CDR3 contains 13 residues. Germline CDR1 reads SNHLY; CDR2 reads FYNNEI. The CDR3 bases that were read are TGTGCCAGCGGTAGCGGGACCTACAATGAC. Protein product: CASGSGTYND. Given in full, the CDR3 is CASGSGTYNDYTF.

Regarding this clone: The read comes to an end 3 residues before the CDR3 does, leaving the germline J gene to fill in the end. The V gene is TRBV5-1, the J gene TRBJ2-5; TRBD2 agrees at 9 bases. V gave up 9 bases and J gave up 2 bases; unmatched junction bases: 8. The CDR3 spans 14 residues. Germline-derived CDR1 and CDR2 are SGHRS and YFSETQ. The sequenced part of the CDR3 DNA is TGCGCCACCAAAGCGGGGGGACCACAAGAGACC. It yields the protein CATKAGGPQET. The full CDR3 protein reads CATKAGGPQETQYF.

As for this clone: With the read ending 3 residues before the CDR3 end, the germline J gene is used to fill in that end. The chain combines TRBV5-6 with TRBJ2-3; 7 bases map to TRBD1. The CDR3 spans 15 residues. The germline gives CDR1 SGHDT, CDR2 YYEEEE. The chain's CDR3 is CASSLGTGLGETQYF. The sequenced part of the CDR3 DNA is TGTGCCAGCAGCTTGGGGACAGGCTTGGGTGAGACG.

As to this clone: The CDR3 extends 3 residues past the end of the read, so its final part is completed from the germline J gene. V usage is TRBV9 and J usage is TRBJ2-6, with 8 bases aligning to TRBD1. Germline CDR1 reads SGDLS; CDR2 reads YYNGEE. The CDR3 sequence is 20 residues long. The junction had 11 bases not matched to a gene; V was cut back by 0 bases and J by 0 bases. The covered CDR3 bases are TGTGCCAGCAGCGTAGCTCCCCGGGACAGGACCCTCTCTGGGGCCAACGTC. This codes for CASSVAPRDRTLSGANV. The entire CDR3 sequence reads CASSVAPRDRTLSGANVLTF.

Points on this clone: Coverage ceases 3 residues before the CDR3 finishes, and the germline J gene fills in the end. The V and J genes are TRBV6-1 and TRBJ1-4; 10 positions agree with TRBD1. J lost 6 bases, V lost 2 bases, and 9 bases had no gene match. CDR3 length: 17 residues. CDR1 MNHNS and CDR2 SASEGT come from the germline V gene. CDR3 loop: CASSELGFGTGDEKLFF. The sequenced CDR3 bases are TGTGCCAGCAGTGAATTGGGCTTCGGGACAGGGGATGAAAAA.

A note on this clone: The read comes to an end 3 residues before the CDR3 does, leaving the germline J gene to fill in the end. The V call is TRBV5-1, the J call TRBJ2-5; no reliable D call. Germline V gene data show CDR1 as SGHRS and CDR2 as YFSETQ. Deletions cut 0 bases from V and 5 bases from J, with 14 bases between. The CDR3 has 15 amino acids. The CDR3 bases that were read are TGCGCCAGCAGCTTGGGTTCTTTGTCTGGCGAGACC. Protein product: CASSLGSLSGET. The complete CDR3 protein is CASSLGSLSGETQYF. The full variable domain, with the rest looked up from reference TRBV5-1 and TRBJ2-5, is KAGVTQTPRYLIKTRGQQVTLSCSPISGHRSVSWYQQTPGQGLQFLFEYFSETQRNKGNFPGRFSGRQFSNSRSEMNVSTLELGDSALYLCASSLGSLSGETQYFGPGTRLLVL.

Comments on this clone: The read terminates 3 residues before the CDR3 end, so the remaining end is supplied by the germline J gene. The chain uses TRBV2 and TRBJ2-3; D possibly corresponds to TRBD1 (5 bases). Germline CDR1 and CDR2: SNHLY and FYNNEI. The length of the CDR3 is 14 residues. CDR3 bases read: TGTGCCAGCAGCGAGACTCCAGGGTCTCAGCCG. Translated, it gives CASSETPGSQP. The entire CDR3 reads CASSETPGSQPQYF.

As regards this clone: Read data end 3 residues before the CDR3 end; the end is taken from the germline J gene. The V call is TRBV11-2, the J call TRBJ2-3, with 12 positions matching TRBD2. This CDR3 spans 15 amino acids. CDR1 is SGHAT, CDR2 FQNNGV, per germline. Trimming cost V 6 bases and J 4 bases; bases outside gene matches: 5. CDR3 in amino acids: CASRPLAGGPDTQYF. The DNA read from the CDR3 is TGTGCCAGCAGACCACTAGCGGGAGGACCAGATACG.

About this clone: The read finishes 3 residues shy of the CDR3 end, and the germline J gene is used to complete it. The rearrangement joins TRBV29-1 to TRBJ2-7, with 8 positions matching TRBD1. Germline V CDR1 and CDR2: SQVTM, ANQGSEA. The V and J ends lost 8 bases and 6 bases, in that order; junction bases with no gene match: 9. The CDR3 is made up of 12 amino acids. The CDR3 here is CSHTGTGSEQYF. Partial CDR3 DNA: TGCAGCCATACCGGGACAGGTAGCGAG.

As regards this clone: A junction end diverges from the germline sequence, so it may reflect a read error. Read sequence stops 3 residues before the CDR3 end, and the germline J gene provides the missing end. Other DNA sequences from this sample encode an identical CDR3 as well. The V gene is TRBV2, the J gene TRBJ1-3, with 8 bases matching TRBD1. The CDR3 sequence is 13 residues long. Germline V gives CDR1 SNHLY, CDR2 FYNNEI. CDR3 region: CASSRDRPDTIYF. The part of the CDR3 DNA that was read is TGTGCCAGCAGTCGGGACAGGCCGGACACG. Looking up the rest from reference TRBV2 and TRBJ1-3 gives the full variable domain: EPEVTQTPSHQVTQMGQEVILRCVPISNHLYFYWYRQILGQKVEFLVSFYNNEISEKSEIFDDQFSVERPDGSNFTLKIRSTKLEDSAMYFCASSRDRPDTIYFGEGSWLTVV.

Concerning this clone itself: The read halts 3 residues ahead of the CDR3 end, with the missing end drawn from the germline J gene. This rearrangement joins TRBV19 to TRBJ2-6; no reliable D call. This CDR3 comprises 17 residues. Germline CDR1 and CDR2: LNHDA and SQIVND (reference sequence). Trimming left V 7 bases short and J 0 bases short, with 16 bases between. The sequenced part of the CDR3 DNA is TGTGCCAGTACCCGCTCCCGGTTTGGCTCTGGGGCCAACGTC. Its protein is CASTRSRFGSGANV. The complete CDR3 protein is CASTRSRFGSGANVLTF.

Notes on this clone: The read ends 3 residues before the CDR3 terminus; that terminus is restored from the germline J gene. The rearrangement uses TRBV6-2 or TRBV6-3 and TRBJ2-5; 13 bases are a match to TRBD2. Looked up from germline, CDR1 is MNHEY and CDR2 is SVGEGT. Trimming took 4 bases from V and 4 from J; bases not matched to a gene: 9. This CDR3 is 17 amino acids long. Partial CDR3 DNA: TGTGCCAGCAGTTTCCCTCGACTAGCGGGAGGTCGAGAGACC. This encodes CASSFPRLAGGRET. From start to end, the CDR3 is CASSFPRLAGGRETQYF.

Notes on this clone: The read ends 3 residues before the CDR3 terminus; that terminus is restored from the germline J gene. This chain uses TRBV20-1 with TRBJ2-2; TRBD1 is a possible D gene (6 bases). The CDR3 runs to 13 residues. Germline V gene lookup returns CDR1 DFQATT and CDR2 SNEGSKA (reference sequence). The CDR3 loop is CSAPPQGNSPLFF. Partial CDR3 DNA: TGCAGTGCCCCCCCCCAGGGGAATTCACCG.

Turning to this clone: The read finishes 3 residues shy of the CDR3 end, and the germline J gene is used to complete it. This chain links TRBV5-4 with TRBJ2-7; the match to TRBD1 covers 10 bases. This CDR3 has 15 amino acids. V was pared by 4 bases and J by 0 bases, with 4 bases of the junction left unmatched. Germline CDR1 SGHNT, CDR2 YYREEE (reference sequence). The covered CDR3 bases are TGTGCCAGCAGCCCACGGGACAGGGGCTCCTACGAG. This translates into CASSPRDRGSYE. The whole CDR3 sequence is CASSPRDRGSYEQYF. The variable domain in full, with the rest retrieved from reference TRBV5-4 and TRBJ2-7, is ETGVTQSPTHLIKTRGQQVTLRCSSQSGHNTVSWYQQALGQGPQFIFQYYREEENGRGNFPPRFSGLQFPNYSSELNVNALELDDSALYLCASSPRDRGSYEQYFGPGTRLTVT.

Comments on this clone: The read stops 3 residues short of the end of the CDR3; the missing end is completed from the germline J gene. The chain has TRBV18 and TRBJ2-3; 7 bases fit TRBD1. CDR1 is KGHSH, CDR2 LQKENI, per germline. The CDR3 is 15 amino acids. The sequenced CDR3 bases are TGTGCCAGCTCTCCGACAGGGATTAACAATCAGCCG. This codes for CASSPTGINNQP. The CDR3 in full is CASSPTGINNQPQYF.

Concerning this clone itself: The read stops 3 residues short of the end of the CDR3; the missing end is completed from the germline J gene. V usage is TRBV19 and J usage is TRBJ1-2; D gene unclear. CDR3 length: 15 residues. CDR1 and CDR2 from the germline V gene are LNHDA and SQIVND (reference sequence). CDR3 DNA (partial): TGTGCCAGTAGCTGGACTAGCGGGGATAACAATGAC. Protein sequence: CASSWTSGDNND. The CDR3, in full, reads CASSWTSGDNNDYTF.

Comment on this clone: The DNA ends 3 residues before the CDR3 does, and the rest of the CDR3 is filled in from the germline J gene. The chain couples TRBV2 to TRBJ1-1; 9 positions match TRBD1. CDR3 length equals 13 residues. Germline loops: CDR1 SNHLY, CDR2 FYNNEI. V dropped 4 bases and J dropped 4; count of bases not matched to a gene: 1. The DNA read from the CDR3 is TGTGCCAGCAGTGTACAGGGGGCCACTGAA. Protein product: CASSVQGATE. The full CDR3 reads CASSVQGATEAFF.

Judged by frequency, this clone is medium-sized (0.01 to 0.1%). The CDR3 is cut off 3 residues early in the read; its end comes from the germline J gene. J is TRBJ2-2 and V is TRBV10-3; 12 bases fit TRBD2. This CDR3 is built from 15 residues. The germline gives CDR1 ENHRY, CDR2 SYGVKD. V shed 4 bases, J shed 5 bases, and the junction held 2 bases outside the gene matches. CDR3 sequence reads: CAISVTSGSTGELFF. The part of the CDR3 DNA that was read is TGTGCCATCAGTGTGACTAGCGGGAGTACCGGGGAG.

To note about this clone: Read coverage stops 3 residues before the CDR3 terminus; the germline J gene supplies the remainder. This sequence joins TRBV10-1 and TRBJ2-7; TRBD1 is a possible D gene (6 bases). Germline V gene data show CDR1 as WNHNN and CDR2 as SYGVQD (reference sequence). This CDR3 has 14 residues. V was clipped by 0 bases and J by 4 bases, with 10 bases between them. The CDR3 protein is CASSESARGYEQYF. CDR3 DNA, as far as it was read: TGCGCCAGCAGTGAGTCAGCCAGGGGATACGAG.

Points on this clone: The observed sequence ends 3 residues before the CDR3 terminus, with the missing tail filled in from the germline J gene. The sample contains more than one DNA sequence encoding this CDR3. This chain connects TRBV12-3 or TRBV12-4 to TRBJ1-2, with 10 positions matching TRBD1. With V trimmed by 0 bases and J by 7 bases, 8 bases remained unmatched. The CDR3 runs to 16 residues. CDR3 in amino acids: CASSLAGGQGRSGYTF. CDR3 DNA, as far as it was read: TGTGCCAGCAGTTTAGCGGGGGGACAGGGGCGGAGTGGC.

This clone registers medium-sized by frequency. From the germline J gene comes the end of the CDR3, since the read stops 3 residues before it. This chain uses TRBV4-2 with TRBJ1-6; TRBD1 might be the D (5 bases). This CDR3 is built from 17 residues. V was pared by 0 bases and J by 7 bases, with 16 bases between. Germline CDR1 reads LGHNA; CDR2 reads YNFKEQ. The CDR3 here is CASSQDVPPGHNSPLHF. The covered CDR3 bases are TGTGCCAGCAGCCAAGACGTTCCCCCAGGGCACAATTCACCC.

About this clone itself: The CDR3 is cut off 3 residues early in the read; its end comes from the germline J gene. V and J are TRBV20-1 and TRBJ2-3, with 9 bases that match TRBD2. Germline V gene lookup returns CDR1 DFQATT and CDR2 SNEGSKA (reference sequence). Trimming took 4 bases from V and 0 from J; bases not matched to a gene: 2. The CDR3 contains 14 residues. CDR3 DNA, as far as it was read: TGCAGTGCTAAGGCGGGGGGGAGCACAGATACG. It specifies CSAKAGGSTDT. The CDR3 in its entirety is CSAKAGGSTDTQYF.

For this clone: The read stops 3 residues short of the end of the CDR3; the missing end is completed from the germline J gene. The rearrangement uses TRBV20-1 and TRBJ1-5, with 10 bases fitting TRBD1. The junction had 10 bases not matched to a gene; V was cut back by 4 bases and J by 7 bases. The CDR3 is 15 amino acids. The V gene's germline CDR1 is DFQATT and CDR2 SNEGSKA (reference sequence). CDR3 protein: CSAIKFGTGDQPQHF. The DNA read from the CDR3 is TGCAGTGCTATAAAGTTTGGGACAGGGGACCAGCCC.

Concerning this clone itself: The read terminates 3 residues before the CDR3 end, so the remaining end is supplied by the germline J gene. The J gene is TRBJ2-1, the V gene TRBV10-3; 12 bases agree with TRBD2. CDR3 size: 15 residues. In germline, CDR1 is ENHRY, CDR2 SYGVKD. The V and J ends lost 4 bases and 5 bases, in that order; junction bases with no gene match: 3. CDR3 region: CAISASGREDNEQFF. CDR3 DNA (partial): TGTGCCATCAGTGCTAGCGGGAGGGAGGACAATGAG.

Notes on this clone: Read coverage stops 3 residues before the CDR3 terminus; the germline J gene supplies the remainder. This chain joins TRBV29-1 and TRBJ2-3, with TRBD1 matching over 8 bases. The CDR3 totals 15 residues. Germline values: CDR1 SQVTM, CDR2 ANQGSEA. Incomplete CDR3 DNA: TGCAGCGTTGGTTCGGGGACAGGTGAAAATCAGCCG. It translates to CSVGSGTGENQP. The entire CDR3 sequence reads CSVGSGTGENQPQYF.

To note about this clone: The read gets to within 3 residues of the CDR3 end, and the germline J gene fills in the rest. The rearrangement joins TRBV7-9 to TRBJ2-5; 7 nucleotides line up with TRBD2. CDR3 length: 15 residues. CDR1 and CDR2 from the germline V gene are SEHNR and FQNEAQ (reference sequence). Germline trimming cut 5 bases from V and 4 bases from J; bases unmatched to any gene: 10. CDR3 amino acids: CASSPDAGDGETQYF. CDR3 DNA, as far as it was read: TGTGCCAGCAGCCCCGACGCGGGGGATGGAGAGACC.

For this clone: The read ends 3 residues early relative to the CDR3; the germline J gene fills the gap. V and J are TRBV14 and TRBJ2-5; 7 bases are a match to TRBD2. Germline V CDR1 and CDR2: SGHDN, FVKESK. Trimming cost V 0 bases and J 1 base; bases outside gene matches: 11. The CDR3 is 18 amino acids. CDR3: CASSQDRLAVGFQETQYF. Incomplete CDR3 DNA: TGTGCCAGCAGCCAAGACCGTCTAGCGGTAGGGTTCCAAGAGACC.

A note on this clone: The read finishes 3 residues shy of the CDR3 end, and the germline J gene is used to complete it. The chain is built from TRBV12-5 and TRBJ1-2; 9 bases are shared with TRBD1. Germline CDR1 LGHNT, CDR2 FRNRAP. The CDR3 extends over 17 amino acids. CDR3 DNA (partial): TGTGCTAGTGGTTTGTCAACCGGGACAGGGCTCTGGCTTAGC. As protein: CASGLSTGTGLWLS. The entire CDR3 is CASGLSTGTGLWLSYTF.

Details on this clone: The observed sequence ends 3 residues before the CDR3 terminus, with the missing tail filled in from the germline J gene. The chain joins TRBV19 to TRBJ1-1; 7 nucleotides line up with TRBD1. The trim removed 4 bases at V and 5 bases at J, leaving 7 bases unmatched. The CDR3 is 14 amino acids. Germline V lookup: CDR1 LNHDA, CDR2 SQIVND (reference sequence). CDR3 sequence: CASSREQGRTEAFF. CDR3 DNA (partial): TGTGCCAGTAGTAGGGAACAGGGGCGGACTGAA. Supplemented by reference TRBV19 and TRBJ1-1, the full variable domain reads DGGITQSPKYLFRKEGQNVTLSCEQNLNHDAMYWYRQDPGQGLRLIYYSQIVNDFQKGDIAEGYSVSREKKESFPLTVTSAQKNPTAFYLCASSREQGRTEAFFGQGTRLTVV.

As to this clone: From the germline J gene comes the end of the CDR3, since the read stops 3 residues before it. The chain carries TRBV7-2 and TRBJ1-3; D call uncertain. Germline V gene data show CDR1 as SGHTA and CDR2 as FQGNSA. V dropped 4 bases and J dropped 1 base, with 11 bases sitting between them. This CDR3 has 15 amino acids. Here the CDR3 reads CASSSQFRSGNTIYF. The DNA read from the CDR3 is TGTGCCAGCAGCTCCCAATTTAGATCTGGAAACACC.

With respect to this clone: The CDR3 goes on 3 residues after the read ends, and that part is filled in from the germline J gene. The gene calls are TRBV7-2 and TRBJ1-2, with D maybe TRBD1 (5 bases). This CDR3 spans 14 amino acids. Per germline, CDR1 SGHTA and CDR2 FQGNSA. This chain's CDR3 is CASGGTSIADTYTF. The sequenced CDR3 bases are TGTGCCAGCGGCGGGACTAGTATCGCAGATACC.